The 21 T cell receptor beta chains below were found in one sample sequenced in a study of beta chain features in type 1 diabetes. Sequencing targeted expressed TCRB transcripts, as all isolated RNA had been reverse transcribed. The repertoire was sequenced with immunoSEQ multiplex PCR; TCRdb's copy has only in-frame clones and lacks some. The sample lists roughly 450,000 clones; approximately 15% were seen once. Sequencing used naive CD4+ T cells from blood. These receptor sequences come from a man younger than 40 in good health.

The gene calls are TRBV6-5 and TRBJ1-1; D unresolved. There are 11 residues in the CDR3. Germline lookup yields CDR1 MNHEY and CDR2 SVGAGI. The V end lost 10 bases, the J end lost 3 bases, and 9 bases lay between the germline ends. This CDR3 reads CATSRDTEAFF. In DNA, the CDR3 is TGTGCCACAAGCAGAGACACTGAAGCTTTCTTT.

V gene TRBV7-6 combines with J gene TRBJ1-2, with D perhaps TRBD1 (5 bases). V shed 5 bases and J shed 4 bases, with 23 bases lying between them. The CDR3 is made up of 17 amino acids. The V gene's germline CDR1 is SGHVS and CDR2 FNYEAQ. The CDR3 reads CASSPLGAGRVGYGYTF. The DNA for the CDR3 is TGTGCCAGCAGCCCATTAGGCGCAGGGAGGGTCGGCTATGGCTACACCTTC.

CDR3: CASSFTLQLAKNIQYF. The CDR3 DNA sequence: TGTGCCAGCAGTTTCACGCTACAGCTAGCCAAAAACATTCAGTACTTC. The rearrangement joins TRBV27 to TRBJ2-4; D remains ambiguous. The V gene lost 3 bases and the J gene lost 0 bases, with 12 bases spanning the gap. The CDR3 is 16 residues long. Germline assignment: CDR1 MNHEY and CDR2 SMNVEV (reference sequence).

This clone was counted a few times. The J gene is TRBJ1-5, the V gene TRBV4-3; D might be TRBD1 (5 bases). V gave up 0 bases and J gave up 5 bases, with 11 bases separating them. The CDR3 is 15 residues long. Germline V gene lookup returns CDR1 LGHNA and CDR2 YSLEER. The CDR3 region is CASSQDAGNDQPQHF. In DNA form, the CDR3 reads TGCGCCAGCAGCCAAGATGCAGGGAACGATCAGCCCCAGCATTTT.

This clone has more than one count but fewer than ten. Here the CDR3 reads CASSLEVAPGNSPLHF. CDR3 nucleotides: TGTGCCAGCAGCTTGGAAGTTGCACCAGGGAATTCACCCCTCCACTTT. J is TRBJ1-6 and V is TRBV5-6, with D perhaps matching TRBD1 (5 bases). CDR1 is SGHDT, CDR2 YYEEEE, per germline. V lost 0 bases and J 7 bases, leaving 14 bases between the germline ends. The CDR3 is 16 residues long.

CDR3 loop: CASSSESGSGNTIYF. The DNA for the CDR3 is TGTGCCAGCAGCTCCGAGTCGGGGTCTGGAAACACCATATATTTT. V gene TRBV7-2 combines with J gene TRBJ1-3, with D hard to call. CDR1 and CDR2 (germline): SGHTA, FQGNSA. This CDR3 is 15 amino acids long. V lost 4 bases and J 1 base, leaving 11 bases between the germline ends.

V and J are TRBV14 and TRBJ2-7, with 8 bases matching TRBD2. V was pared by 9 bases and J by 10 bases, with 23 bases of the junction left unmatched. The CDR3 is 16 amino acids. Germline V gene lookup returns CDR1 SGHDN and CDR2 FVKESK. The CDR3 nucleotides are TGTGCCAGGGAGTACCAGCGGGAGTCATCGTCTTCGCTTCAGTACGTC. Translating it yields CAREYQRESSSSLQYV.

There are a few counts of this clone. The chain couples TRBV10-3 to TRBJ1-5; TRBD1 aligns across 7 bases. V dropped 4 bases and J dropped 2; count of bases not matched to a gene: 8. Looked up from germline, CDR1 is ENHRY and CDR2 is SYGVKD. This CDR3 comprises 16 residues. The CDR3 DNA is TGTGCCATCAGTGGAAATCAGGGGGAGGGCAATCAGCCCCAGCATTTT. This translates into CAISGNQGEGNQPQHF.

This clone was counted only a few times. The chain couples TRBV21-1 to TRBJ2-1; the D segment call TRBD2 is taken from the table without a DNA check. TRBV21-1 constitutes a pseudogene. The CDR3 totals 16 residues. The CDR3 loop is CASSKIRAASYNEQFF. As DNA, the CDR3 is TGTGCCAGCAGCAAAATTCGAGCGGCCTCCTACAATGAGCAGTTCTTC.

This clone was counted between two and nine times. V and J are TRBV21-1 and TRBJ2-7; TRBD1, the table's D call, was not compared with the DNA. TRBV21-1 is marked as a pseudogene. CDR3 length: 15 residues. The CDR3 protein is CASSSQGRFSYEQYV. Here the CDR3 DNA reads TGTGCCAGCAGCTCCCAGGGCCGCTTTTCCTACGAGCAGTACGTC.

The chain links TRBV4-3 to TRBJ2-3; the D call may be TRBD1 or TRBD2 (5 bases each). The V and J ends lost 3 bases and 0 bases respectively, with 7 bases between them. CDR3 size: 14 residues. Germline assignment: CDR1 LGHNA and CDR2 YSLEER. Here the CDR3 reads CASSQGPSTDTQYF. In DNA form, the CDR3 reads TGCGCCAGCAGCCAGGGACCCAGCACAGATACGCAGTATTTT.

The rearrangement links TRBV9 to TRBJ2-1; tentative D call: TRBD2 (6 bases). The CDR3 spans 13 residues. Germline lookup yields CDR1 SGDLS and CDR2 YYNGEE. V was pared by 0 bases and J by 10 bases, with 11 bases between. This CDR3 reads CASSVAGGPEQFF. The CDR3 DNA follows: TGTGCCAGCAGCGTAGCTGGAGGGCCCGAGCAGTTCTTC.

In this sample, this clone turned up a few times. Distinct nucleotide sequences in the sample also encode this CDR3. This sequence joins TRBV11-2 and TRBJ2-1; D might be TRBD1 (6 bases). V dropped 1 base and J dropped 9 bases, with 7 bases sitting between them. The CDR3 loop spans 12 amino acids. The V gene's germline CDR1 is SGHAT and CDR2 FQNNGV. CDR3 protein: CASSLGGREQFF. The CDR3 DNA reads as TGTGCCAGCAGCTTAGGGGGGCGTGAGCAGTTCTTC.

Points on this clone: Other DNA sequences of this sample code for an identical CDR3. The J gene is TRBJ2-3, the V gene TRBV20-1; D remains unclear. The CDR3 is 10 residues long. The ends were cut back, 6 bases at V and 6 bases at J, with 7 bases in the middle. CDR1 and CDR2 from the germline V gene are DFQATT and SNEGSKA (reference sequence). CDR3: CSARKDTQYF. Here the CDR3 DNA reads TGCAGTGCCCGAAAGGATACGCAGTATTTT.

The chain has TRBV7-2 and TRBJ1-4; the D gene is possibly TRBD1 (5 bases). Trimming took 5 bases from V and 7 from J, leaving 17 bases between them. This CDR3 comprises 15 residues. Looked up from germline, CDR1 is SGHTA and CDR2 is FQGNSA. In nucleotides, the CDR3 is TGTGCCAGCAGCCCCCAAGGGGCGCCGAGTGAAAAACTGTTTTTT. Amino acids: CASSPQGAPSEKLFF. The whole variable domain, filled in from reference TRBV7-2 and TRBJ1-4, reads GAGVSQSPSNKVTEKGKDVELRCDPISGHTALYWYRQSLGQGLEFLIYFQGNSAPDKSGLPSDRFSAERTGGSVSTLTIQRTQQEDSAVYLCASSPQGAPSEKLFFGSGTQLSVL.

The gene calls are TRBV29-1 and TRBJ1-1; D is ambiguous. This CDR3 contains 11 residues. Trimming shortened V by 4 bases and J by 11 bases, and 14 bases separated the two germline ends. Germline V gene sequence: CDR1 SQVTM, CDR2 ANQGSEA. The CDR3, as DNA: TGCAGCGTTGCGCCCTCCGATCGGGCTTTCTTT. Translating it yields CSVAPSDRAFF.

This clone has a handful of counts. J is TRBJ1-5 and V is TRBV7-9; D not certain. The CDR3 has 14 amino acids. CDR1 is SEHNR, CDR2 FQNEAQ, per germline (reference sequence). V lost 3 bases, J lost 3 bases, and 9 bases lay in between. CDR3 sequence reads: CASSLEGNNQPQHF. The CDR3 DNA is TGTGCCAGCAGCTTGGAAGGGAACAATCAGCCCCAGCATTTT.

In its sample, this clone was seen a few times. This CDR3 is also generated by other DNA sequences in the sample. The rearrangement links TRBV10-3 to TRBJ2-1; D is unresolved. From germline, CDR1 is ENHRY and CDR2 SYGVKD. The CDR3 is 13 residues long. The V end was cut by 0 bases, the J end by 6 bases, with 6 bases between. This CDR3 is CAISESRGNEQFF. The CDR3 DNA reads as TGTGCCATCAGTGAGTCACGTGGCAATGAGCAGTTCTTC.

This clone was seen a few times. Other DNA sequences of this sample code for an identical CDR3. The V gene is TRBV7-9, the J gene TRBJ2-5; D ambiguous. Between the trimmed V and J ends, which lost 5 bases and 4 bases, there was a span of 2 bases. Germline CDR1 reads SEHNR; CDR2 reads FQNEAQ (reference sequence). The CDR3 covers 10 residues. The DNA for the CDR3 is TGTGCCAGCAGCGGAGAGACCCAGTACTTC. Translated, it gives CASSGETQYF.

This clone showed up just a few times. V and J are TRBV10-3 and TRBJ2-7; either TRBD1 or TRBD2 may supply D (6 bases each). CDR1 and CDR2 (germline): ENHRY, SYGVKD. This CDR3 comprises 12 residues. Trimming removed 8 bases from V and 4 bases from J, with 12 bases in between. In DNA form, the CDR3 reads TGTGCCATCGGACTACAGGGTTACGAGCAGTACTTC. Protein: CAIGLQGYEQYF.

The V gene is TRBV30, the J gene TRBJ1-2, with unresolved D. CDR1 is GTSNPN, CDR2 SVGIG, per germline (reference sequence). This CDR3 region has 10 residues. Trimming stripped 1 base from V and 7 bases from J, with 4 bases between. In nucleotides, the CDR3 is TGTGCCTGGAGTGCGGGTGGCTACACCTTC. It translates to CAWSAGGYTF.